The TCR beta chain described here comes from a study of lymphopenia after photon versus proton radiotherapy. Germline trimming cut 5 bases from V and 8 bases from J; bases unmatched to any gene: 12. CDR1 SGHTA and CDR2 FQGTGA come from the germline V gene. This CDR3 contains 15 residues. Sequenced by immunoSEQ multiplex PCR; TCRdb stores in-frame clones only, minus some. This sample has tens of thousands of clones, with around four fifths found just once. This clone was recorded many times. The material sequenced was peripheral blood, taken from a patient treated with proton-based radiotherapy. The chain is built from TRBV7-3 and TRBJ2-1; 7 bases agree with TRBD2. This receptor was identified in a woman in her 70s with pancreatic cancer. Here the CDR3 reads CASSPGSGKLDEQFF. The DNA for the CDR3 is TGTGCCAGCAGCCCAGGGAGCGGGAAGTTAGATGAGCAGTTCTTC.